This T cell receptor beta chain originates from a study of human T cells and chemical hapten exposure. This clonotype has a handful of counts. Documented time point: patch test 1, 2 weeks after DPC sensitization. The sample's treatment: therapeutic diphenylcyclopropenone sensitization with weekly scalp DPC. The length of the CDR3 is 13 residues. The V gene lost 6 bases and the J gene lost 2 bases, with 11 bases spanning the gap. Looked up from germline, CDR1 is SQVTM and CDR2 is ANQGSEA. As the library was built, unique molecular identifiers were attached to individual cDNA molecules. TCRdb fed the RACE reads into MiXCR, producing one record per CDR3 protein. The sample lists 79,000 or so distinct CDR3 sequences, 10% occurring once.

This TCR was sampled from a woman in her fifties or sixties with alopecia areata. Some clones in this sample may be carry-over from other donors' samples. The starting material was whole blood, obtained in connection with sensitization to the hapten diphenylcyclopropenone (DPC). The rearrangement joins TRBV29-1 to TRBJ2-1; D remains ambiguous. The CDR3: CSVRVVAYNEQFF. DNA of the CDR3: TGCAGCGTCCGAGTCGTGGCCTACAATGAGCAGTTCTTC.